The next 20 T cell receptor beta chains were all read from a single sample in a study of identical twins. TCRdb re-called the 5' RACE reads with MiXCR, one entry per CDR3 protein. This repertoire shows under 500,000 distinct CDR3 sequences, around 15% found once; its top ten account for approximately 1%. This sample also appeared in a second study, on yellow fever vaccine responses in identical twins.

The sequencing input was CD4+ T cells sorted from blood. The source of these receptors is a woman under 30 in good health.

This clonotype was seen a few times. The chain combines TRBV4-2 with TRBJ2-3, with TRBD2 matching 11 bases. Trimming removed 0 bases from V and 5 bases from J; junction bases left unmatched: 7. Germline CDR1 is LGHNA and CDR2 is YNFKEQ. CDR3 length equals 17 residues. CDR3 protein: CASSQDYSGRAGDTQYF. CDR3 nucleotides: TGTGCCAGCAGCCAAGATTATAGCGGGAGGGCCGGAGATACGCAGTATTTT.

This clonotype occurred a few times. This chain uses TRBV2 with TRBJ2-3; 8 bases fit TRBD1. Germline CDR1 SNHLY, CDR2 FYNNEI. V dropped 6 bases and J dropped 6; count of bases not matched to a gene: 11. The CDR3 has 15 residues. This CDR3 reads CASRSGTGSWDTQYF. In DNA, the CDR3 is TGTGCCAGCAGATCCGGGACAGGCTCTTGGGATACGCAGTATTTT.

This chain joins TRBV5-6 and TRBJ2-1; possible D gene TRBD1, 5 bases. Trimming left V 2 bases short and J 4 bases short, with 13 bases between. Germline assignment: CDR1 SGHDT and CDR2 YYEEEE. This CDR3 contains 15 residues. The DNA of the CDR3 is TGTGCCAGCAGCTTACAGGCCCTCCTTTACAATGAGCAGTTCTTC. This codes for CASSLQALLYNEQFF. The full variable domain, its missing parts supplied by reference TRBV5-6 and TRBJ2-1, is DAGVTQSPTHLIKTRGQQVTLRCSPKSGHDTVSWYQQALGQGPQFIFQYYEEEERQRGNFPDRFSGHQFPNYSSELNVNALLLGDSALYLCASSLQALLYNEQFFGPGTRLTVL.

This clonotype came up many times. The rearrangement joins TRBV29-1 to TRBJ2-3, with 9 bases fitting TRBD2. V was clipped by 6 bases and J by 6 bases; unmatched bases: 7. The CDR3 consists of 13 residues. Germline CDR1 SQVTM, CDR2 ANQGSEA. Here the CDR3 DNA reads TGCAGCGTCAGCGGGGGGACTATGGATACGCAGTATTTT. It yields the protein CSVSGGTMDTQYF.

The chain recombines TRBV7-9 with TRBJ2-5; D gene uncertain. This CDR3 contains 12 residues. Germline loops: CDR1 SEHNR, CDR2 FQNEAQ (reference sequence). V was clipped by 5 bases and J by 13 bases, with 17 bases between them. CDR3 nucleotides: TGTGCCAGCAGCCCTACTTTCGGTCTCCTGTACTTC. It specifies CASSPTFGLLYF.

This rearrangement joins TRBV11-2 to TRBJ2-1; 14 nucleotides line up with TRBD2. Germline CDR1 SGHAT, CDR2 FQNNGV. There are 17 residues in the CDR3. V was clipped by 5 bases and J by 8 bases; unmatched bases: 11. The CDR3 bases are TGTGCCAGCAGCCTGAGGACTAGCGGGAGGCATGTGGATGAGCAGTTCTTC. Amino acid sequence: CASSLRTSGRHVDEQFF. The full variable domain, in which reference TRBV11-2 and TRBJ2-1 provide the parts outside the CDR3, is EAGVAQSPRYKIIEKRQSVAFWCNPISGHATLYWYQQILGQGPKLLIQFQNNGVVDDSQLPKDRFSAERLKGVDSTLKIQPAKLEDSAVYLCASSLRTSGRHVDEQFFGPGTRLTVL.

CDR3 bases: TGTGCCAGTAGTATAGAAGGTACGAATCAGCCCCAGCATTTT. It specifies CASSIEGTNQPQHF. This chain connects TRBV19 to TRBJ1-5; D unresolved. The CDR3 covers 14 residues. CDR1 and CDR2 from the germline V gene are LNHDA and SQIVND (reference sequence). The ends were cut back, 0 bases at V and 4 bases at J, with 7 bases in the middle. The variable domain in full, with the rest retrieved from reference TRBV19 and TRBJ1-5, is DGGITQSPKYLFRKEGQNVTLSCEQNLNHDAMYWYRQDPGQGLRLIYYSQIVNDFQKGDIAEGYSVSREKKESFPLTVTSAQKNPTAFYLCASSIEGTNQPQHFGDGTRLSIL.

A few counts support this clonotype. A junction end diverges from the germline sequence, so it may reflect a read error. The gene calls are TRBV3-1 and TRBJ2-7, with 9 bases aligning to TRBD2. The CDR3 has 13 residues. From germline, CDR1 is LGHDT and CDR2 YNNKEL (reference sequence). CDR3 residues: CASSQGKASGILF. CDR3 DNA: TGTGCCAGCAGCCAAGGGAAGGCTAGCGGGATTCTCTTC.

The chain recombines TRBV3-1 with TRBJ2-5, with D unclear. CDR1 is LGHDT and CDR2 is YNNKEL in the germline V gene (reference sequence). V lost 8 bases and J 5 bases, leaving 6 bases between the germline ends. This CDR3 is built from 10 residues. The CDR3 DNA is TGTGCCAGCGGGCTCGAGACCCAGTACTTC. This translates into CASGLETQYF.

This clonotype was seen at least ten times. The chain joins TRBV12-3 or TRBV12-4 to TRBJ2-1; D possibly uses TRBD1 or TRBD2 (5 bases each). Between the trimmed V and J ends, which lost 3 bases and 5 bases, there was a span of 8 bases. There are 13 residues in the CDR3. The CDR3: CASSFRGDNEQFF. CDR3 nucleotides: TGTGCCAGCAGTTTCCGAGGGGACAATGAGCAGTTCTTC.

The rearrangement links TRBV5-1 to TRBJ2-7, with 9 bases that match TRBD1. Germline V lookup: CDR1 SGHRS, CDR2 YFSETQ. V was pared by 4 bases and J by 6 bases, with 11 bases of the junction left unmatched. The CDR3 sequence is 15 residues long. The CDR3 DNA sequence: TGCGCCAGCAGCCACAGGACAGGGGACCCCCGCGAGCAGTACTTC. Protein product: CASSHRTGDPREQYF.

The CDR3 loop is CASSPGTTSNQPQHF. The CDR3 DNA reads TGTGCCAGCTCACCCGGGACAACTAGCAATCAGCCCCAGCATTTT. This chain links TRBV18 with TRBJ1-5, with D tentatively TRBD1 (6 bases). The CDR3 is 15 residues long. V lost 3 bases and J 0 bases, leaving 9 bases between the germline ends. Germline V gives CDR1 KGHSH, CDR2 LQKENI.

The V gene is TRBV12-3 or TRBV12-4, the J gene TRBJ2-5, with 8 bases fitting TRBD2. This CDR3 contains 13 residues. V dropped 6 bases and J dropped 4; count of bases not matched to a gene: 4. For the CDR3, the DNA is TGTGCCAGCAGGCATAGCGGGGCAGAGACCCAGTACTTC. Translating it yields CASRHSGAETQYF.

Turning to this clonotype: A much bigger clone sits one base away, suggesting this may be a read error. The CDR3 coding sequence is TGCGCCAGCAGCTTGGCCCCTTGTCTAGCGGGAGTAAAGGAGCAGTTCTTC. This codes for CASSLAPCLAGVKEQFF. The chain combines TRBV5-1 with TRBJ2-1; 10 nucleotides align to TRBD2. The CDR3 runs to 17 residues. J lost 10 bases, V lost 0 bases, and 13 bases had no gene match. Germline V gene sequence: CDR1 SGHRS, CDR2 YFSETQ.

The sample holds many counts of this clonotype. The chain joins TRBV6-4 to TRBJ2-1; 9 nucleotides align to TRBD2. The CDR3 covers 14 residues. CDR1 and CDR2 (germline): MRHNA, SNTAGT. Trimming at V came to 7 bases and at J to 9 bases, leaving 10 bases not matched to a gene. CDR3 in amino acids: CASKPSGNSFEQFF. DNA of the CDR3: TGTGCCAGCAAACCTAGCGGGAACAGTTTTGAGCAGTTCTTC.

This clonotype has more than one count but fewer than ten. The chain combines TRBV18 with TRBJ2-5; the D is unclear. The CDR3 totals 13 residues. From germline, CDR1 is KGHSH and CDR2 LQKENI. V was pared by 1 base and J by 1 base, with 4 bases between. This CDR3 is CASSPLSQETQYF. CDR3 nucleotide sequence: TGTGCCAGCTCACCACTAAGCCAAGAGACCCAGTACTTC.

Only a few counts were recorded for this clonotype. DNA of the CDR3: TGCAGCGTTGGACTTTCGCTCAAAAACATTCAGTACTTC. Amino acid sequence: CSVGLSLKNIQYF. V gene TRBV29-1 combines with J gene TRBJ2-4; D not certain. Germline loops: CDR1 SQVTM, CDR2 ANQGSEA. V shed 4 bases and J shed 3 bases, with 10 bases lying between them. This CDR3 is 13 amino acids long.

This clonotype came up a few times. The gene calls are TRBV29-1 and TRBJ2-3; 11 bases are a match to TRBD1. Germline trimming cut 3 bases from V and 4 bases from J; bases unmatched to any gene: 6. In germline, CDR1 is SQVTM, CDR2 ANQGSEA. The CDR3 has 15 residues. The CDR3 here is CSVEQGQGVADTQYF. CDR3 DNA: TGCAGCGTTGAGCAGGGACAGGGGGTCGCAGATACGCAGTATTTT.

The J gene is TRBJ1-5, the V gene TRBV7-2; 7 bases are a match to TRBD1. The CDR3 sequence is 15 residues long. The V and J ends lost 4 bases and 2 bases, in that order; junction bases with no gene match: 5. Germline CDR1 is SGHTA and CDR2 is FQGNSA. The CDR3 loop is CASSSGQAGNQPQHF. DNA for the CDR3: TGTGCCAGCAGCTCAGGACAGGCGGGCAATCAGCCCCAGCATTTT.

In its sample, this clonotype was seen many times. The chain links TRBV12-3 or TRBV12-4 to TRBJ1-1; the D gene is possibly TRBD1 (6 bases). The ends were cut back, 3 bases at V and 3 bases at J, with 11 bases in the middle. The CDR3 consists of 14 residues. CDR3 amino acids: CASSFRGLDTEAFF. CDR3 bases: TGTGCCAGCAGTTTTCGGGGGCTGGACACTGAAGCTTTCTTT.